The 5 T cell receptor beta chains presented below share a single source sample, sequenced in a study of CD8 T cells in ankylosing spondylitis. TCRdb reprocessed the 5' RACE reads via MiXCR and lists one record per CDR3 protein. The sample includes 150,000 to 200,000 distinct CDR3 sequences, about 18% of them seen just once. Material: blood, either unsorted or a sorted T cell fraction (not recorded which). The origin of the receptors is a male donor aged 10-30 years with ankylosing spondylitis or in good health (not recorded which).

This clonotype has ten or more counts. This chain connects TRBV11-2 to TRBJ2-3; D may be TRBD2 (6 bases). V lost 3 bases and J lost 5, with 12 bases in between. Germline-derived CDR1 and CDR2 are SGHAT and FQNNGV. The CDR3 extends over 14 amino acids. This CDR3 is CASSLEGQIDTQYF. CDR3 nucleotides: TGTGCCAGCAGCTTGGAGGGGCAGATAGATACGCAGTATTTT.

In this sample, this clonotype turned up many times. The chain employs TRBV7-2 and TRBJ2-7; D remains ambiguous. Germline assignment: CDR1 SGHTA and CDR2 FQGNSA. This CDR3 is built from 13 residues. V lost 5 bases and J lost 4, with 12 bases in between. The CDR3 protein is CASSQSPVYEQYV. CDR3 coding DNA: TGTGCCAGCAGCCAAAGTCCCGTTTACGAGCAGTACGTC.

This chain joins TRBV7-2 and TRBJ2-1, with 10 bases lining up with TRBD2. Germline CDR1 and CDR2: SGHTA and FQGNSA. J gave up 8 bases and V 5 bases, and 24 bases lay outside the gene matches. The CDR3 extends over 20 amino acids. The DNA of the CDR3 is TGTGCCAGCAGCGAAGACCCAGTCATAGGACTAGCGGCGCGTCGCTATGAGCAGTTCTTC. This gives the protein CASSEDPVIGLAARRYEQFF.

The CDR3 nucleotides are TGTGCCAGCAGTTTACCCCTTCCGGCCCGAACGGCGGATGAGCAGTTCTTC. Its protein product is CASSLPLPARTADEQFF. The chain couples TRBV12-3 or TRBV12-4 to TRBJ2-1; no definite D call. There are 17 residues in the CDR3. V was trimmed by 2 bases and J by 8 bases, leaving 22 bases between them.

This clonotype was detected ten times or more. This sequence joins TRBV11-2 and TRBJ2-1; 10 bases align to TRBD2. CDR1 and CDR2 from the germline V gene are SGHAT and FQNNGV. V lost 0 bases to trimming and J lost 5 bases; unmatched junction nucleotides: 13. The CDR3 extends over 19 amino acids. The CDR3 DNA follows: TGTGCCAGCAGCTTAGATCCCCCTCTCAGGGGACTAGCGCACAATGAGCAGTTCTTC. Translated, it gives CASSLDPPLRGLAHNEQFF.